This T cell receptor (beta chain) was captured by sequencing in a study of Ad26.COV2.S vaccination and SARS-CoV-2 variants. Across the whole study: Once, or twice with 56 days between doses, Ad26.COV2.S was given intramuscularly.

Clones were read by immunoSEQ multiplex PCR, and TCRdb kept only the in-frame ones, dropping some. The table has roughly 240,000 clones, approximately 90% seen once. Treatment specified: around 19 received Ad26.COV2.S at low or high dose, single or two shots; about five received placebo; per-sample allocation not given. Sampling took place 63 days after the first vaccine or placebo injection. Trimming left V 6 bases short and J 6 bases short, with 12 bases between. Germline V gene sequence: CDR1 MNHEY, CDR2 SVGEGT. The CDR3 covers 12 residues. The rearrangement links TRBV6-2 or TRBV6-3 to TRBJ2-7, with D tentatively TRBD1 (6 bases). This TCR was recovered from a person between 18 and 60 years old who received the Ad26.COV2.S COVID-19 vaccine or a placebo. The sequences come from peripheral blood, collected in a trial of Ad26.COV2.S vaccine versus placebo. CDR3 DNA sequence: TGTGCCAGCAGCCGACAGGTCGGCGAGCAGTACTTC. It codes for CASSRQVGEQYF.